Following are 3 T cell receptor beta chains from one sample sequenced in a study of OX40 agonist ivuxolimab in advanced cancers. The library was prepared using the immunoSEQ multiplex PCR assay. Sourced from immuneACCESS, this table was stored by TCRdb with only in-frame sequences that have V and J called. A share of the clones is absent; for the studies checked, an unresolved V gene accounts for under half, and the remainder has no known explanation. A total of about 110,000 clones appear in this sample, 91% of them only once. 0.66% of the sample belongs to the ten largest clones. The sample in question was CD4+ or CD8+ T cells sorted from blood, obtained in a trial of the OX40 agonist ivuxolimab. The receptors were sampled from an adult with an advanced solid tumor such as melanoma, head and neck, liver or kidney cancer.

The rearrangement uses TRBV7-8 and TRBJ1-2; a weak D match, TRBD1 (6 bases). V dropped 0 bases and J dropped 3 bases, with 8 bases sitting between them. The germline CDR1 and CDR2 sequences are SGHVS and FQNEAQ. The CDR3 has 14 amino acids. The chain's CDR3 is CASSLAHRDYGYTF. The CDR3 DNA reads TGTGCCAGCAGCTTAGCCCACAGGGACTATGGCTACACCTTC. The complete variable domain, with remaining parts taken from reference TRBV7-8 and TRBJ1-2, reads GAGVSQSPRYKVAKRGQDVALRCDPISGHVSLFWYQQALGQGPEFLTYFQNEAQLDKSGLPSDRFFAERPEGSVSTLKIQRTQQEDSAVYLCASSLAHRDYGYTFGSGTRLTVV.

This chain connects TRBV9 to TRBJ2-1; D not resolved. V was pared by 0 bases and J by 10 bases, with 5 bases between. The CDR3 length is 11 residues. Germline-derived CDR1 and CDR2 are SGDLS and YYNGEE. CDR3: CASSVGAEQFF. Written as DNA, the CDR3 is TGTGCCAGCAGCGTAGGGGCGGAGCAGTTCTTC.

This clone was picked up one time. This chain links TRBV6-6 with TRBJ1-1; 11 bases are a match to TRBD1. CDR3 length equals 15 residues. The V gene end was trimmed by 6 bases and the J gene end by 1 base; junction bases not matched to a gene: 4. The V gene's germline CDR1 is MNHNY and CDR2 SVGAGI (reference sequence). This CDR3 reads CASSPGQGANTEAFF. The CDR3, as DNA: TGTGCCAGCAGCCCCGGACAGGGGGCGAACACTGAAGCTTTCTTT.